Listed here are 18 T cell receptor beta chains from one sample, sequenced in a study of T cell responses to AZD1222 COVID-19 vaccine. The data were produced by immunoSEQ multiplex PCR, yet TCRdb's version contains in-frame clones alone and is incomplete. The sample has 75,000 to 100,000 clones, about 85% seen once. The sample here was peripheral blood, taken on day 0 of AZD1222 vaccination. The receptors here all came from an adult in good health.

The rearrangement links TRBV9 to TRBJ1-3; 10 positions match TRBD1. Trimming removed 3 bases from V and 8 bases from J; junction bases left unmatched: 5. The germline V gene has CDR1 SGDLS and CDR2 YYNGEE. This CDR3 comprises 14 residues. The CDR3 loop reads CASSAGTGEDTIYF. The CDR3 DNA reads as TGTGCCAGCAGCGCAGGGACAGGGGAAGACACCATATATTTT.

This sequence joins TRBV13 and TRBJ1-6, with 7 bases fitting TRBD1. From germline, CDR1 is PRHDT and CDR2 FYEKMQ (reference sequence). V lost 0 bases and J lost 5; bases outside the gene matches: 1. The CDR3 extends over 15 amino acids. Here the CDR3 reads CASSLGGTDNSPLHF. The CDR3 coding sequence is TGTGCCAGCAGCTTAGGCGGGACAGATAATTCACCCCTCCACTTT.

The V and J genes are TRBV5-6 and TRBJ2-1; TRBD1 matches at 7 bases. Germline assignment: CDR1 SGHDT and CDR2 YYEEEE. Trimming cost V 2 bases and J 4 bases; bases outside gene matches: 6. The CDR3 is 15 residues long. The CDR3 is CASSFEQGEYNEQFF. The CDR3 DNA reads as TGTGCCAGCAGCTTTGAGCAGGGGGAGTACAATGAGCAGTTCTTC.

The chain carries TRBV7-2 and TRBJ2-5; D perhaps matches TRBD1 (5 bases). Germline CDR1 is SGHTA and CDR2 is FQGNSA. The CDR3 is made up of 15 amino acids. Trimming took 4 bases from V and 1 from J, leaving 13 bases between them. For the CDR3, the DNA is TGTGCCAGCAGCTCGCAACTACAGGTCCAAGAGACCCAGTACTTC. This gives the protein CASSSQLQVQETQYF.

The CDR3 DNA reads as TGCGCCAGCGCAACCGGGACAGGGGTGGAGACCCAGTACTTC. The encoded protein is CASATGTGVETQYF. J is TRBJ2-5 and V is TRBV5-1, with 10 bases identical to TRBD1. V lost 7 bases to trimming and J lost 5 bases; unmatched junction nucleotides: 8. The CDR3 has 14 residues. Germline assignment: CDR1 SGHRS and CDR2 YFSETQ. The full variable domain, with the rest looked up from reference TRBV5-1 and TRBJ2-5, is KAGVTQTPRYLIKTRGQQVTLSCSPISGHRSVSWYQQTPGQGLQFLFEYFSETQRNKGNFPGRFSGRQFSNSRSEMNVSTLELGDSALYLCASATGTGVETQYFGPGTRLLVL.

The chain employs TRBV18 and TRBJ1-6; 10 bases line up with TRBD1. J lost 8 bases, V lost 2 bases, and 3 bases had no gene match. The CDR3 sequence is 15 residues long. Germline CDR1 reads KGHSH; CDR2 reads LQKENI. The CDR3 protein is CASSPVGTGDSPLHF. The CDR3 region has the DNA TGTGCCAGCTCACCAGTCGGGACAGGGGATTCACCCCTCCACTTT.

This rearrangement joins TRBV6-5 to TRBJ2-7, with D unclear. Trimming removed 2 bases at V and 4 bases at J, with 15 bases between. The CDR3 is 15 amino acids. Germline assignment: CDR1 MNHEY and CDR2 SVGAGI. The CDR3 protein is CASSYIDSIGYEQYF. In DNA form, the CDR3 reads TGTGCCAGCAGTTACATCGACTCCATAGGGTACGAGCAGTACTTC.

The CDR3 nucleotides are TGTGCCAGCAGCTTTCGCCTAGCAGGCACCGGGGAGCTGTTTTTT. Translation: CASSFRLAGTGELFF. The J gene is TRBJ2-2, the V gene TRBV11-1; D is possibly TRBD2 (5 bases). CDR1 SGHAT and CDR2 FQDESV come from the germline V gene (reference sequence). This CDR3 is 15 amino acids long. V was clipped by 3 bases and J by 4 bases, with 12 bases between them.

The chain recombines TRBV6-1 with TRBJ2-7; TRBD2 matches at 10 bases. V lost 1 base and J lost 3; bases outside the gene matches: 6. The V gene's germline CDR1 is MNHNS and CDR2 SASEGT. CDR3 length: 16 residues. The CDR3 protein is CASSEGRTSGRYEQYF. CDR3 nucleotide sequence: TGTGCCAGCAGTGAAGGAAGGACTAGCGGACGCTACGAGCAGTACTTC.

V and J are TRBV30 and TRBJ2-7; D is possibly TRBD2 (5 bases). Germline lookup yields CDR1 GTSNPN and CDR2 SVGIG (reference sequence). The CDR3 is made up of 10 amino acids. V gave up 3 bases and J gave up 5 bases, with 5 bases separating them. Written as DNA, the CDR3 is TGTGCCTGGAGGAGGGACGAGCAGTACTTC. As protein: CAWRRDEQYF.

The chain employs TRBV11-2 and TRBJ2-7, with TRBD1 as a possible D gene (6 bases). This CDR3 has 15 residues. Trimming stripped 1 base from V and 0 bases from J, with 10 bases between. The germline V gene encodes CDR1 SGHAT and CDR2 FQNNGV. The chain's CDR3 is CASSLGEDSSYEQYF. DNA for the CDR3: TGTGCCAGCAGCTTAGGTGAGGACAGCTCCTACGAGCAGTACTTC.

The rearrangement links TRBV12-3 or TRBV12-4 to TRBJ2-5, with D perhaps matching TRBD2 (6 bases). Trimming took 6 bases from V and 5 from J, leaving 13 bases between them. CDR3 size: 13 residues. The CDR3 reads CASRGGARETQYF. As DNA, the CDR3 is TGTGCCAGCAGGGGCGGGGCGAGGGAGACCCAGTACTTC.

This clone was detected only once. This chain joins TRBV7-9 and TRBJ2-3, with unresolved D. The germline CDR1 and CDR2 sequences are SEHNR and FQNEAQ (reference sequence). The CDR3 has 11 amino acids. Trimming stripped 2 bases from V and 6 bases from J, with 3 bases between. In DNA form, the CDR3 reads TGTGCCAGCAGCTTATTGGATACGCAGTATTTT. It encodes CASSLLDTQYF.

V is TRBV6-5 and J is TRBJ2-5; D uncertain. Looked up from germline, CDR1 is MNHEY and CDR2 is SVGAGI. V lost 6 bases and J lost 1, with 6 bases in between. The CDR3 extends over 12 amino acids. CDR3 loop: CASRGIQETQYF. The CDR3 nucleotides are TGTGCCAGCAGGGGCATCCAAGAGACCCAGTACTTC.

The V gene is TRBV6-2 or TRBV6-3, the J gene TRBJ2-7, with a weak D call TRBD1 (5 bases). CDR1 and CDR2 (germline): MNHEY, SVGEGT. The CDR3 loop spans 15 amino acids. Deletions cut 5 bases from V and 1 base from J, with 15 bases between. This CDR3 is CASSGRQWPSYEQYF. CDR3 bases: TGTGCCAGCAGTGGCCGACAGTGGCCTTCCTACGAGCAGTACTTC.

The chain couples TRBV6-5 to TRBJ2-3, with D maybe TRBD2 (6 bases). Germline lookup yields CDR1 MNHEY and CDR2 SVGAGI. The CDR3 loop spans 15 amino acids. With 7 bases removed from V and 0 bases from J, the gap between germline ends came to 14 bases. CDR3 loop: CASTSLGTSTDTQYF. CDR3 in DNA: TGTGCCAGCACCTCCTTAGGGACTAGCACAGATACGCAGTATTTT.

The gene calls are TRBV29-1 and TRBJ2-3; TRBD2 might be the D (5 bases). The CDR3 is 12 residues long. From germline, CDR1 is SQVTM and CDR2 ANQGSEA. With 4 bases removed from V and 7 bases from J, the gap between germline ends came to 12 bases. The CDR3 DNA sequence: TGCAGCGTTGGGGAGCCAGGTTATACGCAGTATTTT. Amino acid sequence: CSVGEPGYTQYF.

CDR3 in DNA: TGTGCCAGCAGCTCACCTATATTTTCACCCCTCCACTTT. Protein: CASSSPIFSPLHF. The rearrangement links TRBV7-9 to TRBJ1-6; D is ambiguous. The CDR3 is 13 amino acids. CDR1 and CDR2 from the germline V gene are SEHNR and FQNEAQ (reference sequence). The V and J ends lost 4 bases and 9 bases respectively, with 10 bases between them.